The present entry profiles one T cell receptor beta chain with its context. CDR3 length: 16 residues. Germline V CDR1 and CDR2: SGHAT, FQNNGV. With V trimmed by 5 bases and J by 5 bases, 6 bases remained unmatched. The data were obtained in a study of CD8 T cells in Susac syndrome. Sequencing targeted TCR beta in blood CD8+ and CD4+ T cells. Random-hexamer reverse transcription was applied to about 0.45 to 1 ug RNA. One entry per CDR3 protein, called by TCRdb with MiXCR from the immunoSEQ multiplex PCR reads. Among approximately 230,000 distinct CDR3 sequences, 93% were seen once, and the ten largest hold less than 0.075%.

J is TRBJ2-3 and V is TRBV11-2, with 14 bases aligning to TRBD2. The material sequenced was CD4+ T cells from PBMCs. The receptor's source is a human donor with multiple sclerosis. The CDR3 protein is CASSQGLAGGLDTQYF. DNA of the CDR3: TGTGCCAGCAGCCAAGGACTAGCGGGGGGTTTAGATACGCAGTATTTT. Full variable domain (missing parts from reference TRBV11-2 and TRBJ2-3): EAGVAQSPRYKIIEKRQSVAFWCNPISGHATLYWYQQILGQGPKLLIQFQNNGVVDDSQLPKDRFSAERLKGVDSTLKIQPAKLEDSAVYLCASSQGLAGGLDTQYFGPGTRLTVL.